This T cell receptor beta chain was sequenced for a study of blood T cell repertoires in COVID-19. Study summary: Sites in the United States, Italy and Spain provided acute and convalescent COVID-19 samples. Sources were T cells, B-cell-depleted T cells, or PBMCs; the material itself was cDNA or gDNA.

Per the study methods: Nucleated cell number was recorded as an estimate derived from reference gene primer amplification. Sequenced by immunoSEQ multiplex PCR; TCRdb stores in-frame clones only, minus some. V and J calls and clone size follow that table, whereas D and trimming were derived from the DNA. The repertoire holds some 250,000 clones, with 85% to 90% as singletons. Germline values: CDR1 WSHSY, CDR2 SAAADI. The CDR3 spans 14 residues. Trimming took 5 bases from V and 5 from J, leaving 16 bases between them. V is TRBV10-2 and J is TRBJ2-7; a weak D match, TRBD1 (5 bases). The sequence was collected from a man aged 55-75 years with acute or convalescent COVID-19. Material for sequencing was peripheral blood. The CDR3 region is CASSPGRVSDEQYF. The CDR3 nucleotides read TGCGCCAGCAGTCCGGGCAGGGTGAGCGACGAGCAGTACTTC.